This T cell receptor beta chain was observed in a study of blood T cell repertoires in COVID-19. Turning to the study itself: PBMCs, B-cell-depleted T cells, or T cells provided the cDNA or gDNA that made up the material.

Original processing methods: Reference gene primer amplification gave estimated nucleated cell counts. Profiled with immunoSEQ multiplex PCR; TCRdb holds only in-frame clones, not every one. From that table come the V and J calls and clone size; the DNA was used to work out D and trimming. The sample yields 350,000 to 550,000 clones, around 90% seen once. This clone was counted once. Participants were aged 18 to 89 years from approximately 23 US areas. Self-reported history from a screening survey and questionnaire set each donor's cohort. Germline assignment: CDR1 MDHEN and CDR2 SYDVKM. CDR3 size: 14 residues. The V gene end was trimmed by 5 bases and the J gene end by 2 bases; junction bases not matched to a gene: 5.

This chain uses TRBV28 with TRBJ2-7, with TRBD2 identical over 8 bases. The source is a woman under 30 with acute COVID-19. The sequenced sample consisted of PBMCs or T cells enriched from blood (not recorded which). The CDR3 loop is CASSPGGTPYEQYF. For the CDR3, the DNA is TGTGCCAGCAGTCCGGGGGGGACTCCCTACGAGCAGTACTTC.